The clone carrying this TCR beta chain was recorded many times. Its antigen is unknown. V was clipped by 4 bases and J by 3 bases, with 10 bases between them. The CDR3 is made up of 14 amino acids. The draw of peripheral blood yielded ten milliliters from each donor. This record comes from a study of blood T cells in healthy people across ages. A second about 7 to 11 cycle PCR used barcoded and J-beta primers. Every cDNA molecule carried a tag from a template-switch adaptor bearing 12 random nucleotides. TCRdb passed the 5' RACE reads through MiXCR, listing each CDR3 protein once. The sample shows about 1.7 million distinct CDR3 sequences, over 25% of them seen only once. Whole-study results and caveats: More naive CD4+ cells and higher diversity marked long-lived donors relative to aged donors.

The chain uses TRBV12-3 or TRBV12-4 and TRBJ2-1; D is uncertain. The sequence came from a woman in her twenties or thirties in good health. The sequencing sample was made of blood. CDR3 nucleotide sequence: TGTGCCAGCAGTTCTAAGGGCTTCTACAATGAGCAGTTCTTC. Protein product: CASSSKGFYNEQFF.